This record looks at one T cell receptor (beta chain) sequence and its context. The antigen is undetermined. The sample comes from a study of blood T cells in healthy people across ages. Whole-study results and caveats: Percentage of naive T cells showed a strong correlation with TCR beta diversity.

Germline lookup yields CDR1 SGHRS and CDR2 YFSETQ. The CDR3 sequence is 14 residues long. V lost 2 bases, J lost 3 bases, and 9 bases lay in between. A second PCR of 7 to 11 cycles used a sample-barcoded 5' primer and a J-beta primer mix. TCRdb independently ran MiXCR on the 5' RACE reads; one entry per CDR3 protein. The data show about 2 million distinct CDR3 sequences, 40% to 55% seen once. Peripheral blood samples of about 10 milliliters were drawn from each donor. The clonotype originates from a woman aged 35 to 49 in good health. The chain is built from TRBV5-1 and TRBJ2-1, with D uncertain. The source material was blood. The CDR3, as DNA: TGCGCCAGCAGCTTTGGAGAGTACTACAATGAGCAGTTCTTC. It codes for CASSFGEYYNEQFF.